This T cell receptor (beta chain) is from a study of blood T cell repertoires in COVID-19. The CDR3 length is 16 residues. Germline CDR1 SGHRS, CDR2 YFSETQ. The ends lost 4 bases at V and 4 bases at J; junction bases unmatched: 12. In the original workflow: It was from reference gene primer amplification that nucleated cell counts were estimated. Clones were sequenced by immunoSEQ multiplex PCR, and TCRdb holds only the in-frame ones, with some missing. That table supplies the V and J calls and clone size; D and trimming were determined from the DNA. Altogether a few hundred thousand clones are present, about 90% being singletons, with the ten largest covering 2.5% to 3%.

This chain uses TRBV5-1 with TRBJ2-5; TRBD2 aligns across 8 bases. Source material: PBMCs or T cells enriched from blood (not recorded which). This TCR came from a woman between 50 and 59 years old who had been exposed to COVID-19. DNA for the CDR3: TGCGCCAGCAGCGAACCGGGACTAGGGGTAGGAGAGACCCAGTACTTC. This sequence encodes CASSEPGLGVGETQYF.